This T cell receptor beta chain appears in the sequencing data of a study of blood T cells in healthy people across ages. Overall study results and limits: More naive CD4+ cells and higher diversity marked long-lived donors relative to aged donors.

Using a J-beta primer mix together with a sample-barcoded 5' primer, a second PCR was run for roughly 7 to 12 cycles. The authors tagged each cDNA molecule using a template-switch adaptor with 12 random nucleotides. TCRdb called the 5' RACE reads again in MiXCR, with one record for every CDR3 protein. The top ten clones hold roughly 13% of a sample with under 1,000,000 distinct CDR3 sequences, 30% to 45% of them seen once. A remark on this clonotype: Its specificity is not known. One end of the junction is discordant with germline, which a read error may explain.

CDR1 and CDR2 from the germline V gene are DFQATT and SNEGSKA (reference sequence). This CDR3 comprises 16 residues. The receptor's source is a man aged 18 to 30 in good health. V gene TRBV20-1 combines with J gene TRBJ2-1; TRBD2 matches 7 bases. The sequencing input was blood. The CDR3 protein is CSAPGAAGSDYNEQLF. The CDR3 nucleotides are TGCAGTGCCCCCGGGGCAGCGGGGTCCGATTACAATGAGCAGTTATTC.